These 28 T cell receptor beta chains came from one sample sequenced in a study of CD8 T cells in ankylosing spondylitis. TCRdb passed the 5' RACE reads through MiXCR, listing each CDR3 protein once. The repertoire holds approximately 220,000 distinct CDR3 sequences, with roughly 26% as singletons. Sequencing was done on a sample of blood, either unsorted or a sorted T cell fraction (not recorded which). The receptors originated from a male donor with ankylosing spondylitis or in good health (not recorded which).

This clonotype has ten or more counts. The chain recombines TRBV2 with TRBJ2-1; TRBD2 matches 14 bases. This CDR3 region has 16 residues. The V segment lost 6 bases and the J segment 3 bases; nucleotides outside the gene matches: 4. Germline loops: CDR1 SNHLY, CDR2 FYNNEI. CDR3 region: CASRAGTSGSYNEQFF. CDR3 bases: TGTGCCAGCAGGGCCGGGACTAGCGGGAGCTACAATGAGCAGTTCTTC.

This chain connects TRBV20-1 to TRBJ1-2; D is undetermined. Trimming removed 2 bases at V and 0 bases at J, with 16 bases between. This CDR3 comprises 16 residues. The germline V gene has CDR1 DFQATT and CDR2 SNEGSKA (reference sequence). The CDR3 region is CSARRAKIAPNYGYTF. DNA of the CDR3: TGCAGTGCTAGAAGGGCAAAAATCGCACCTAACTATGGCTACACCTTC.

The chain links TRBV10-3 to TRBJ2-1; 15 nucleotides align to TRBD2. CDR1 and CDR2 from the germline V gene are ENHRY and SYGVKD. Unmatched junction bases numbered 10, after V lost 6 bases and J lost 7 bases. The CDR3 spans 17 residues. In DNA form, the CDR3 reads TGTGCCATCAGACTACTGTCCGGACTAGCGGGAGGGAATGAGCAGTTCTTC. This gives the protein CAIRLLSGLAGGNEQFF.

This clonotype was counted many times. The V and J genes are TRBV6-1 and TRBJ2-2; 7 bases align to TRBD1. The CDR3 covers 16 residues. Trimming cost V 6 bases and J 2 bases; bases outside gene matches: 9. The germline V gene has CDR1 MNHNS and CDR2 SASEGT. The CDR3 nucleotides are TGTGCCAGCAGCCGTCCCGGGACAGTCAACACCGGGGAGCTGTTTTTT. Its translation: CASSRPGTVNTGELFF.

This clonotype appeared many times. V gene TRBV7-8 combines with J gene TRBJ1-2; D is perhaps TRBD1 (6 bases). Trimming pared 5 bases from V and 9 bases from J, leaving 19 bases between. This CDR3 spans 14 amino acids. Germline values: CDR1 SGHVS, CDR2 FQNEAQ. As DNA, the CDR3 is TGTGCCAGCAGCACGCGAACAGGGCTGTTTAGCTACACCTTC. Its translation is CASSTRTGLFSYTF.

This clonotype was detected ten times or more. V is TRBV12-3 or TRBV12-4 and J is TRBJ1-3, with D perhaps matching TRBD1 (5 bases). The CDR3 contains 17 residues. The V end was cut by 5 bases, the J end by 0 bases, with 17 bases between. CDR3 DNA: TGTGCCAGCAGTCCTAACGCCGGGGGGTCCTCTGGAAACACCATATATTTT. Its translation is CASSPNAGGSSGNTIYF.

This clonotype was seen repeatedly, ten times or more. This chain connects TRBV4-2 to TRBJ2-5; no clear D. Germline CDR1 LGHNA, CDR2 YNFKEQ. With 0 bases removed from V and 5 bases from J, the gap between germline ends came to 7 bases. The CDR3 loop spans 13 amino acids. CDR3 DNA sequence: TGTGCCAGCAGCCAAGAGGCAGGCGAGACCCAGTACTTC. As protein: CASSQEAGETQYF.

This clonotype appeared a few times. The V gene is TRBV12-3 or TRBV12-4, the J gene TRBJ1-3, with 8 positions matching TRBD1. V lost 4 bases and J lost 4; bases outside the gene matches: 6. CDR3 length: 15 amino acids. The CDR3 spells CASSWQGARGNTIYF. CDR3 in DNA: TGTGCCAGCAGTTGGCAGGGGGCGCGAGGAAACACCATATATTTT.

V and J are TRBV20-1 and TRBJ2-5; no clear D. Germline V gene lookup returns CDR1 DFQATT and CDR2 SNEGSKA (reference sequence). With 1 base removed from V and 2 bases from J, the gap between germline ends came to 8 bases. The CDR3 consists of 13 residues. DNA for the CDR3: TGCAGTGCTAGAGGGCCCACACAAGAGACCCAGTACTTC. This encodes CSARGPTQETQYF.

This clonotype came up many times. The chain is built from TRBV6-2 or TRBV6-3 and TRBJ1-5, with D hard to call. CDR1 and CDR2 from the germline V gene are MNHEY and SVGEGT. V lost 5 bases and J lost 2, with 13 bases in between. This CDR3 region has 15 residues. In nucleotides, the CDR3 is TGTGCCAGCAGTACATTGTCTAGGGGCAATCAGCCCCAGCATTTT. Translation: CASSTLSRGNQPQHF.

V is TRBV10-3 and J is TRBJ2-7; 10 bases match TRBD1. Trimming removed 10 bases from V and 2 bases from J; junction bases left unmatched: 5. Germline V CDR1 and CDR2: ENHRY, SYGVKD. The CDR3 extends over 13 amino acids. The CDR3 region has the DNA TGTGCCACATATGGGACAGGGGCCTACGAGCAGTACTTC. Its protein product is CATYGTGAYEQYF.

Many counts were recorded for this clonotype. This sequence joins TRBV5-1 and TRBJ2-2; D unresolved. Germline V CDR1 and CDR2: SGHRS, YFSETQ. V lost 5 bases and J 0 bases, leaving 8 bases between the germline ends. This CDR3 region has 14 residues. CDR3 coding DNA: TGCGCCAGCAGATTGACCGCGAACACCGGGGAGCTGTTTTTT. It is translated as CASRLTANTGELFF.

This clonotype has at least ten counts. The CDR3 DNA reads as TGTGCCAGCAGTTACTCCTCCAGGGTCAAAAACATTCAGTACTTC. Residues: CASSYSSRVKNIQYF. The chain links TRBV6-5 to TRBJ2-4; D may be TRBD1 (5 bases). The CDR3 totals 15 residues. The V and J ends lost 0 bases and 3 bases respectively, with 9 bases between them. Germline V gene sequence: CDR1 MNHEY, CDR2 SVGAGI.

This clonotype showed up just a few times. The chain combines TRBV20-1 with TRBJ2-5; D remains ambiguous. Per germline, CDR1 DFQATT and CDR2 SNEGSKA (reference sequence). The V end was cut by 5 bases, the J end by 3 bases, with 13 bases between. The CDR3 runs to 13 residues. The CDR3: CSAPRMGKETQYF. The CDR3 DNA follows: TGCAGTGCTCCTCGCATGGGAAAAGAGACCCAGTACTTC.

The table lists this clonotype with a few counts. The chain uses TRBV5-1 and TRBJ2-4; 9 nucleotides align to TRBD2. Germline lookup yields CDR1 SGHRS and CDR2 YFSETQ. The CDR3 loop spans 15 amino acids. V lost 0 bases to trimming and J lost 2 bases; unmatched junction nucleotides: 0. The CDR3 coding sequence is TGCGCCAGCAGCTTGGCTAGCGGGACCAAAAACATTCAGTACTTC. It translates to CASSLASGTKNIQYF.

The J gene is TRBJ1-1, the V gene TRBV20-1; 8 bases agree with TRBD1. The CDR3 extends over 12 amino acids. In germline, CDR1 is DFQATT, CDR2 SNEGSKA (reference sequence). After removal of 4 bases from V and 8 bases from J, the junction contained 6 bases not matched to a gene. CDR3 sequence reads: CSANPDRVEAFF. CDR3 nucleotide sequence: TGCAGTGCTAACCCGGACAGGGTAGAAGCTTTCTTT.

This clonotype was seen many times. CDR3 protein: CSVAQGHVNEQFF. CDR3 sequence (DNA): TGCAGCGTTGCCCAGGGGCATGTCAATGAGCAGTTCTTC. The chain recombines TRBV29-1 with TRBJ2-1; TRBD1 is a possible D gene (6 bases). The CDR3 is 13 amino acids. The V end lost 4 bases, the J end lost 6 bases, and 13 bases lay between the germline ends. Germline V CDR1 and CDR2: SQVTM, ANQGSEA.

The chain employs TRBV25-1 and TRBJ2-1; D remains unclear. With 8 bases removed from V and 3 bases from J, the gap between germline ends came to 11 bases. The germline V gene encodes CDR1 MGHDK and CDR2 SYGVNS. The CDR3 totals 13 residues. The CDR3 spells CASARADYNEQFF. The CDR3 bases are TGTGCCAGCGCACGGGCGGACTACAATGAGCAGTTCTTC.

This clonotype has at least ten counts. The rearrangement joins TRBV12-3 or TRBV12-4 to TRBJ2-3, with 8 nucleotides matching TRBD2. V was clipped by 3 bases and J by 6 bases; unmatched bases: 11. This CDR3 comprises 16 residues. CDR3 in DNA: TGTGCCAGCAGTTTGGCCCCCGGGACTAGGGGCGATACGCAGTATTTT. Translating gives CASSLAPGTRGDTQYF.

This chain links TRBV19 with TRBJ1-2, with TRBD1 matching over 7 bases. V lost 5 bases, J lost 2 bases, and 11 bases stayed unmatched. Germline assignment: CDR1 LNHDA and CDR2 SQIVND (reference sequence). There are 16 residues in the CDR3. The CDR3 coding sequence is TGTGCCAGTAGTCCCCGGGACAGCCGAATCAACTATGGCTACACCTTC. Protein sequence: CASSPRDSRINYGYTF.

This clonotype appeared a few times. The chain recombines TRBV20-1 with TRBJ1-2; D unresolved. The ends were cut back, 3 bases at V and 3 bases at J, with 8 bases in the middle. The CDR3 sequence is 12 residues long. CDR1 DFQATT and CDR2 SNEGSKA come from the germline V gene (reference sequence). The DNA for the CDR3 is TGCAGTGCTAGGAGCGGGGACTATGGCTACACCTTC. This codes for CSARSGDYGYTF.

This clonotype came up many times. The rearrangement links TRBV29-1 to TRBJ2-3; the match to TRBD2 covers 7 bases. The junction had 9 bases not matched to a gene; V was cut back by 4 bases and J by 2 bases. The length of the CDR3 is 15 residues. Germline CDR1 and CDR2: SQVTM and ANQGSEA. The CDR3 loop reads CSVAPKLAPTDTQYF. The CDR3 DNA is TGCAGCGTTGCCCCCAAACTAGCGCCCACAGATACGCAGTATTTT.

This clonotype has only a few counts. V gene TRBV5-1 combines with J gene TRBJ2-7; a weak D match, TRBD2 (5 bases). The germline gives CDR1 SGHRS, CDR2 YFSETQ. This CDR3 spans 15 amino acids. The V end was cut by 0 bases, the J end by 0 bases, with 10 bases between. This CDR3 reads CASSLGAGLSYEQYF. The DNA of the CDR3 is TGCGCCAGCAGCTTGGGGGCGGGCCTCTCCTACGAGCAGTACTTC.

This clonotype was detected many times. The gene calls are TRBV20-1 and TRBJ2-7; perhaps TRBD2 as D (6 bases). The CDR3 totals 13 residues. V dropped 5 bases and J dropped 3 bases, with 14 bases sitting between them. CDR1 DFQATT and CDR2 SNEGSKA come from the germline V gene (reference sequence). Here the CDR3 reads CSARWAGFYEQYF. The DNA of the CDR3 is TGCAGTGCTCGTTGGGCGGGGTTCTACGAGCAGTACTTC.

This clonotype has at least ten counts. The V and J genes are TRBV10-1 and TRBJ2-5, with 9 bases lining up with TRBD1. CDR3 length equals 16 residues. CDR1 and CDR2 from the germline V gene are WNHNN and SYGVQD (reference sequence). J lost 2 bases, V lost 0 bases, and 4 bases had no gene match. The CDR3 here is CASSESSGTGQETQYF. CDR3 in DNA: TGCGCCAGCAGTGAGTCGTCCGGGACAGGGCAAGAGACCCAGTACTTC.

This clonotype has a handful of counts. The gene calls are TRBV20-1 and TRBJ2-3; 8 bases agree with TRBD2. Per germline, CDR1 DFQATT and CDR2 SNEGSKA (reference sequence). The CDR3 sequence is 14 residues long. V was clipped by 6 bases and J by 4 bases; unmatched bases: 9. CDR3 bases: TGCAGTGCCGGGAGTCTAGCGGGCCCAGATACGCAGTATTTT. Its translation: CSAGSLAGPDTQYF.

This clonotype was observed many times. The V gene is TRBV7-2, the J gene TRBJ1-3; tentatively, D is TRBD1 (6 bases). The CDR3 is 15 amino acids. Between the trimmed V and J ends, which lost 6 bases and 4 bases, there was a span of 16 bases. CDR1 is SGHTA, CDR2 FQGNSA, per germline. In nucleotides, the CDR3 is TGTGCCAGCAGACCTCCGGGGGCTCCCGGAAACACCATATATTTT. The encoded protein is CASRPPGAPGNTIYF.

This clonotype was counted ten times or more. The CDR3 sequence is CSTLAGDRYEQYF. Written as DNA, the CDR3 is TGCAGTACACTAGCGGGAGACCGCTACGAGCAGTACTTC. The chain is built from TRBV20-1 and TRBJ2-7; 11 bases map to TRBD2. Per the germline V gene, CDR1 is DFQATT and CDR2 is SNEGSKA (reference sequence). Unmatched junction bases numbered 6, after V lost 8 bases and J lost 3 bases. The CDR3 runs 13 residues.